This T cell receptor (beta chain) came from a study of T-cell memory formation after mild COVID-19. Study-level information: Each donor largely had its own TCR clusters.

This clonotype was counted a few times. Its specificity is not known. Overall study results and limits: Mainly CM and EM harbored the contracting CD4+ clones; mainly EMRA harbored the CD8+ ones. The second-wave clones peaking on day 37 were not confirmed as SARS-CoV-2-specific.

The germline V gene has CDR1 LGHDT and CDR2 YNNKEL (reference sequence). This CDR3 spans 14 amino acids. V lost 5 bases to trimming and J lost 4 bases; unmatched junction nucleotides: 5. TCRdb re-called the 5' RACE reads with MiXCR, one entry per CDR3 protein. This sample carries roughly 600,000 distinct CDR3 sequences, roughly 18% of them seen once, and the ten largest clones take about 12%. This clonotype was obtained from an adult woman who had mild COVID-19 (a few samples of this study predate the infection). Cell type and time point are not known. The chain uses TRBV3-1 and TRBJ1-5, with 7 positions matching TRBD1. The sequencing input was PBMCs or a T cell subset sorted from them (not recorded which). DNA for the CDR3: TGTGCCAGCAGCTCCGACAGGGATAATCAGCCCCAGCATTTT. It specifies CASSSDRDNQPQHF.